The T cell receptor beta chain under discussion was sequenced for a study of T cells after yellow fever vaccination. The sample holds a few counts of this clonotype. TCRdb re-analysed the 5' RACE reads in MiXCR, keeping a single row per CDR3 protein. Counted here are 300,000 to 400,000 distinct CDR3 sequences, about 10% occurring once; the ten biggest clones make up over 3%. The trim removed 6 bases at V and 1 base at J, leaving 5 bases unmatched. Germline CDR1 is SGHDN and CDR2 is FVKESK. The CDR3 has 15 residues. This TCR came from a man aged 18-30 years who received the YFV17D yellow fever vaccine. This specimen consisted of CD4+ T cells sorted from PBMCs, obtained 45 days after the yellow fever booster vaccination. V usage is TRBV14 and J usage is TRBJ2-1; 8 nucleotides line up with TRBD1. Written as DNA, the CDR3 is TGTGCCAGCAGTCCTCGGACAGGGTCCTACAATGAGCAGTTCTTC. It codes for CASSPRTGSYNEQFF.